The 26 T cell receptor beta chains in this list originate from one sample, sequenced in a study of glioma-infiltrating T cells after dendritic cell vaccination. Generated by immunoSEQ multiplex PCR, the TCRdb table keeps only in-frame clones and is missing some. The sample has some 70,000 clones, under 90% seen once. Sequencing used blood, obtained before dendritic cell vaccination. These receptor sequences come from a human donor with glioblastoma.

The chain links TRBV5-1 to TRBJ2-6, with D possibly TRBD1 on 5 matching bases. CDR1 is SGHRS, CDR2 YFSETQ, per germline. With 0 bases removed from V and 2 bases from J, the gap between germline ends came to 9 bases. This CDR3 region has 16 residues. The CDR3 sequence is CASSLEQGAGANVLTF. As DNA, the CDR3 is TGCGCCAGCAGCTTGGAGCAGGGCGCTGGGGCCAACGTCCTGACTTTC.

The chain recombines TRBV25-1 with TRBJ1-4; 7 bases agree with TRBD1. Germline lookup yields CDR1 MGHDK and CDR2 SYGVNS. This CDR3 has 15 amino acids. The J segment lost 7 bases and the V segment lost 6 bases, leaving 11 bases of the junction unmatched. This CDR3 reads CASSRTGARGEKLFF. CDR3 nucleotides: TGTGCCAGCAGCAGAACAGGGGCACGAGGTGAAAAACTGTTTTTT.

CDR3 DNA sequence: TGTGCCAGCAGCTGGGCAGACAGCCGGCTTTTCTATGGCTACACCTTC. This gives the protein CASSWADSRLFYGYTF. The chain has TRBV5-6 and TRBJ1-2; TRBD1 is a possible D gene (5 bases). The germline CDR1 and CDR2 sequences are SGHDT and YYEEEE. The V end lost 3 bases, the J end lost 4 bases, and 19 bases lay between the germline ends. The CDR3 length is 16 residues.

The rearrangement joins TRBV2 to TRBJ2-3, with a tentative D call TRBD2 (5 bases). CDR3 length: 13 amino acids. The germline V and J ends were trimmed by 5 bases and 11 bases, with 17 bases remaining between them. Germline values: CDR1 SNHLY, CDR2 FYNNEI. The CDR3, as DNA: TGTGCCAGCAGTCCCTCGGGTCGGGGTGGGCAGTATTTT. The encoded protein is CASSPSGRGGQYF.

V gene TRBV15 combines with J gene TRBJ2-7; D may be TRBD2 (8 bases). Trimming took off 5 bases at V and 5 bases at J, with 22 bases between the two ends. CDR3 length: 16 amino acids. CDR1 and CDR2 (germline): LNHNV, YYDKDF (reference sequence). The CDR3 reads CATSSGGDSGVHEQYF. The CDR3 DNA reads as TGTGCCACCAGCTCGGGGGGGGACAGTGGAGTCCACGAGCAGTACTTC.

The V call is TRBV6-1, the J call TRBJ1-3, with D possibly matching TRBD1 (6 bases). Germline CDR1 MNHNS, CDR2 SASEGT. The CDR3 consists of 16 residues. V lost 4 bases and J 0 bases, leaving 13 bases between the germline ends. The CDR3 nucleotides read TGTGCCAGCAGTGGGACAGATACGAACTCTGGAAACACCATATATTTT. It translates to CASSGTDTNSGNTIYF.

This sequence joins TRBV2 and TRBJ2-7, with D possibly matching TRBD2 (6 bases). This CDR3 is 15 amino acids long. With 5 bases removed from V and 0 bases from J, the gap between germline ends came to 14 bases. CDR1 is SNHLY, CDR2 FYNNEI, per germline. CDR3 sequence reads: CASSSGLPNSYEQYF. CDR3 nucleotides: TGTGCCAGCAGTTCGGGACTTCCTAACTCCTACGAGCAGTACTTC.

The V call is TRBV6-1, the J call TRBJ2-7, with 7 bases identical to TRBD1. This CDR3 has 15 amino acids. CDR1 is MNHNS, CDR2 SASEGT, per germline. Losses at the gene ends were 6 bases for V and 6 bases for J; bases not matched to a gene: 14. The CDR3 coding sequence is TGTGCCAGCAGAGATCTCCCCACAGGGGCGGCCGAGCAGTACTTC. Amino acid sequence: CASRDLPTGAAEQYF.

The chain is built from TRBV6-5 and TRBJ2-7; TRBD1 might be the D (5 bases). The CDR3 extends over 14 amino acids. Germline-derived CDR1 and CDR2 are MNHEY and SVGAGI. Trimming stripped 2 bases from V and 9 bases from J, with 17 bases between. For the CDR3, the DNA is TGTGCCAGCAGTTACGATCGGATTCAGGGCGGGCAGTACTTC. Translating it yields CASSYDRIQGGQYF.

The rearrangement joins TRBV15 to TRBJ1-1; D remains ambiguous. Trimming shortened V by 4 bases and J by 5 bases, and 17 bases separated the two germline ends. Germline-derived CDR1 and CDR2 are LNHNV and YYDKDF (reference sequence). CDR3 size: 15 residues. The DNA of the CDR3 is TGTGCCACCAGCAAGTGGAGCAGTGTGACGACTGAAGCTTTCTTT. Residues: CATSKWSSVTTEAFF. The full variable domain, completed using reference TRBV15 and TRBJ1-1, is DAMVIQNPRYQVTQFGKPVTLSCSQTLNHNVMYWYQQKSSQAPKLLFHYYDKDFNNEADTPDNFQSRRPNTSFCFLDIRSPGLGDTAMYLCATSKWSSVTTEAFFGQGTRLTVV.

The rearrangement uses TRBV7-6 and TRBJ1-1; a weak D match, TRBD1 (5 bases). Germline CDR1 and CDR2: SGHVS and FNYEAQ. The CDR3 loop spans 14 amino acids. V shed 4 bases and J shed 4 bases, with 13 bases lying between them. In DNA form, the CDR3 reads TGTGCCAGCAGCTCCAGAGGACAAGGCACTGAAGCTTTCTTT. Protein sequence: CASSSRGQGTEAFF.

This clone has just one count. This chain uses TRBV28 with TRBJ2-7, with 9 bases identical to TRBD2. With 2 bases clipped from V and 4 bases from J, the junction kept 6 bases outside the gene matches. The CDR3 contains 15 residues. Germline loops: CDR1 MDHEN, CDR2 SYDVKM. CDR3 amino acids: CASSLRLAGTYEQYF. The CDR3 nucleotides are TGTGCCAGCAGTTTACGGCTAGCGGGGACGTACGAGCAGTACTTC.

By proportion, this clone is medium-sized. J is TRBJ2-3 and V is TRBV19, with 11 bases aligning to TRBD2. The CDR3 sequence is 18 residues long. The V gene's germline CDR1 is LNHDA and CDR2 SQIVND (reference sequence). V dropped 0 bases and J dropped 2; count of bases not matched to a gene: 7. DNA of the CDR3: TGTGCCAGTAGTATAGATTCGACTAGCGGGGACATCACAGATACGCAGTATTTT. This sequence encodes CASSIDSTSGDITDTQYF.

J is TRBJ1-1 and V is TRBV30, with unresolved D. Germline CDR1 GTSNPN, CDR2 SVGIG (reference sequence). This CDR3 is 13 amino acids long. V lost 0 bases and J 5 bases, leaving 10 bases between the germline ends. CDR3 loop: CAWSVLGGTEAFF. The CDR3 nucleotides are TGTGCCTGGAGTGTACTGGGAGGGACTGAAGCTTTCTTT.

This clone appeared a few times. This CDR3 reads CAIRRQGTDEAFF. Written as DNA, the CDR3 is TGTGCCATCAGGCGACAGGGGACGGATGAAGCTTTCTTT. The chain links TRBV10-3 to TRBJ1-1; 8 bases fit TRBD1. The germline CDR1 and CDR2 sequences are ENHRY and SYGVKD. V lost 6 bases to trimming and J lost 7 bases; unmatched junction nucleotides: 7. The CDR3 totals 13 residues.

CDR3 DNA sequence: TGTGCCAGCAGCTTGTGGGGGACAGACAATCAGCCCCAGCATTTT. It is translated as CASSLWGTDNQPQHF. The chain carries TRBV5-4 and TRBJ1-5; TRBD1 agrees at 7 bases. V lost 1 base to trimming and J lost 3 bases; unmatched junction nucleotides: 4. The CDR3 has 15 residues. The germline V gene has CDR1 SGHNT and CDR2 YYREEE (reference sequence).

This clone has just a few counts. The V and J genes are TRBV6-6 and TRBJ2-7; D unresolved. The CDR3 length is 15 residues. Trimming removed 0 bases from V and 0 bases from J, with 9 bases in between. Germline-derived CDR1 and CDR2 are MNHNY and SVGAGI (reference sequence). The CDR3 bases are TGTGCCAGCAGTTACTCCCCAGGTAGCTCCTACGAGCAGTACTTC. It is translated as CASSYSPGSSYEQYF.

The CDR3 reads CASSQQTGTNSNQPQHF. CDR3 sequence (DNA): TGCGCCAGCAGCCAACAAACCGGGACAAATAGCAATCAGCCCCAGCATTTT. The chain couples TRBV4-1 to TRBJ1-5, with a possible D match to TRBD1 (6 bases). This CDR3 region has 17 residues. The V end was cut by 2 bases, the J end by 0 bases, with 14 bases between. CDR1 is MGHRA and CDR2 is YSYEKL in the germline V gene.

This clone was picked up a small number of times. The V call is TRBV29-1, the J call TRBJ2-7; 8 nucleotides line up with TRBD2. Trimming at V came to 4 bases and at J to 0 bases, leaving 8 bases not matched to a gene. Germline V CDR1 and CDR2: SQVTM, ANQGSEA. This CDR3 region has 15 residues. The CDR3 coding sequence is TGCAGCGTTGCCCGCGGCGGGGGGCTCTCCTACGAGCAGTACTTC. Translation: CSVARGGGLSYEQYF.

The V and J genes are TRBV10-2 and TRBJ1-4; the D is unclear. Trimming cost V 3 bases and J 4 bases, with 12 bases left between them. Germline V gene sequence: CDR1 WSHSY, CDR2 SAAADI. The CDR3 length is 15 residues. As DNA, the CDR3 is TGCGCCAGCAGTGATGGCCCGCGAGGTAATGAAAAACTGTTTTTT. Translated, it gives CASSDGPRGNEKLFF.

Only one count was recorded for this clone. The genes are TRBV5-7 and TRBJ1-1; D gene uncertain. TRBV5-7 is an ORF for which the function is uncertain. The V end lost 4 bases, the J end lost 4 bases, and 17 bases lay between the germline ends. CDR3 size: 15 residues. The CDR3, as DNA: TGTGCCAGCAGCCCCTCGAGGGAGGGTAGCACTGAAGCTTTCTTT. Residues: CASSPSREGSTEAFF.

This rearrangement joins TRBV7-2 to TRBJ2-1; 12 bases are shared with TRBD2. The CDR3 totals 17 residues. Germline loops: CDR1 SGHTA, CDR2 FQGNSA. V lost 3 bases to trimming and J lost 3 bases; unmatched junction nucleotides: 6. In nucleotides, the CDR3 is TGTGCCAGCAGCTTTCCGACTAGCGGGGGCCACTACAATGAGCAGTTCTTC. Its protein is CASSFPTSGGHYNEQFF.

This clone was found a few times. The V call is TRBV6-5, the J call TRBJ1-2; D perhaps matches TRBD1 (5 bases). The CDR3 runs 15 residues. V dropped 11 bases and J dropped 7 bases, with 26 bases sitting between them. Germline V gene data show CDR1 as MNHEY and CDR2 as SVGAGI. The CDR3 protein is CAYEQAGHPGGGYTF. CDR3 nucleotide sequence: TGTGCCTATGAACAGGCAGGCCACCCAGGCGGTGGCTACACCTTC.

V is TRBV7-2 and J is TRBJ1-3, with unresolved D. The CDR3 contains 13 residues. Germline V gene data show CDR1 as SGHTA and CDR2 as FQGNSA. Deletions cut 7 bases from V and 4 bases from J, with 11 bases between. The CDR3 nucleotides read TGTGCCAGCACTAACCCGATAGGAAACACCATATATTTT. Protein sequence: CASTNPIGNTIYF.

In the case of this clone: One end of the junction does not line up with germline, which may come from a read error. This rearrangement joins TRBV6-5 to TRBJ2-2, with D maybe TRBD2 (6 bases). The CDR3 has 13 residues. CDR1 is MNHEY, CDR2 SVGAGI, per germline. The chain's CDR3 is CASSYEGNGGLFF. DNA for the CDR3: TGTGCCAGCAGTTACGAGGGGAACGGGGGGCTGTTTTTT.

The V and J genes are TRBV6-6 and TRBJ2-2; tentatively, D is TRBD2 (5 bases). This CDR3 contains 16 residues. Per germline, CDR1 MNHNY and CDR2 SVGAGI (reference sequence). Trimming took 2 bases from V and 2 from J, leaving 12 bases between them. The CDR3 coding sequence is TGTGCCAGCAGTTACCGGACTGGAGTAAACACCGGGGAGCTGTTTTTT. Its protein is CASSYRTGVNTGELFF.